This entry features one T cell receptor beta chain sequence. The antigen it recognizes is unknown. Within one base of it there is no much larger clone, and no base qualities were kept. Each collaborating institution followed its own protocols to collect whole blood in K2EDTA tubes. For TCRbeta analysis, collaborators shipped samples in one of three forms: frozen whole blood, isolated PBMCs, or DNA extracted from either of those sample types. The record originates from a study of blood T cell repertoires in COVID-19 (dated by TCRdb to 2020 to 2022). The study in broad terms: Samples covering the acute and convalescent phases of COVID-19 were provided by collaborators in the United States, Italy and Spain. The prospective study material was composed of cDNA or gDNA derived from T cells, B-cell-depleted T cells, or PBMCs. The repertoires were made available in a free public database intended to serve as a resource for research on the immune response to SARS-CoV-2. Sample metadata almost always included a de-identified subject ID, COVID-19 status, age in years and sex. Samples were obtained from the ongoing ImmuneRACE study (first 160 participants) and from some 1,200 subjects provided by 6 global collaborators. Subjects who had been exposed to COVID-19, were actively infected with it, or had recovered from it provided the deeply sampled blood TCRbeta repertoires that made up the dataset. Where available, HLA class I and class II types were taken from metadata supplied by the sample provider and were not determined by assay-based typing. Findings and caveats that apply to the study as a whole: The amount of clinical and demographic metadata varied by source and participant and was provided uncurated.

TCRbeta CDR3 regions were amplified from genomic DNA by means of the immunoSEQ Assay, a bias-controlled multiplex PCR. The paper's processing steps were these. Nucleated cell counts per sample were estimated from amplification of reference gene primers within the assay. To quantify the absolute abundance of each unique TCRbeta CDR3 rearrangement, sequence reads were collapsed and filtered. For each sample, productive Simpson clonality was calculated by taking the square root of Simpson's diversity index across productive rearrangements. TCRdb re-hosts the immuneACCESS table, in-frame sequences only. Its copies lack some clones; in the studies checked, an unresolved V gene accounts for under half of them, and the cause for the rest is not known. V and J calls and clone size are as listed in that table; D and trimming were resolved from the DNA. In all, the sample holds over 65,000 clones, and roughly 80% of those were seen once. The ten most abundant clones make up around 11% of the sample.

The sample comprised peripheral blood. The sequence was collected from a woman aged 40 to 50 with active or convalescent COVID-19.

The CDR3 amino acid sequence is: CASSRGWDTGELFF. The nucleotide sequence reads TGCGCCAGCAGTAGGGGTTGGGACACCGGGGAGCTGTTTTTT. The sequence joins TRBV5-1 to TRBJ2-2; a tentative D call is TRBD1 (5 bases match). V loses 5 bases of germline sequence and J loses 3 bases, and the interval between the two ends is 11 bases. The germline V gene gives CDR1 as SGHRS and CDR2 as YFSETQ. The CDR3 measures 14 amino acids from cysteine to phenylalanine. Only the CDR3 portion is preserved as DNA: 42 bases, with reading frame beginning at the first base.